This T cell receptor beta chain was captured by sequencing in a study of yellow fever vaccine responses in identical twins (dated by TCRdb to about 2018). With regard to the full study: Focusing on identical twins, the study followed the T cell clones that responded to the vaccine, and did so with precision.

The method was RT-PCR. Sequencing took place on an Illumina HiSeq 2500. TCRdb ran its own pipeline on the public reads, namely fastp trimming at Q25 and MiXCR clone calling, and kept in-frame beta chains. Here each entry gathers all rows of one CDR3 protein and keeps the most common genes and DNA. This sample holds about 19,000 distinct CDR3 sequences; around 70% were observed only once. In total, the top ten clones hold 2.2% of the sample. Its CDR3 holds 14 amino acids, cysteine through phenylalanine. Just the 42-base CDR3 DNA is kept, in frame starting at base 1. Per the germline V gene (reference sequence), SSHAT is the CDR1 and FNYEAQ is the CDR2. The germline ends are 16 bases apart after V is trimmed by 6 bases and J by 4 bases. Overall results and qualifications from the work: The T cell response to vaccination in identical twins was reported by the authors to appear partly convergent and partly personalized.

This clonotype was seen once. Its antigen is unknown. No base qualities exist here, and no much larger clone lies one base off it. One read alone is a weak basis. The receptor's source is a woman between 18 and 29 years old who received the yellow fever vaccine. Donor details come from another sample of the same person, matched by shared clones. The material was T cells from blood (PBMCs), unsorted or a sorted subset (not recorded which), obtained before or after yellow fever vaccination (not recorded which). The receptor chain draws on TRBV7-7 and TRBJ2-7, with no reliable assignment of the D segment. In nucleotides, the sequence is TGTGCCAGCAGTCTGGAGTTGGGCCCGTACGAGCAGTACTTC. Its translation is CASSLELGPYEQYF.